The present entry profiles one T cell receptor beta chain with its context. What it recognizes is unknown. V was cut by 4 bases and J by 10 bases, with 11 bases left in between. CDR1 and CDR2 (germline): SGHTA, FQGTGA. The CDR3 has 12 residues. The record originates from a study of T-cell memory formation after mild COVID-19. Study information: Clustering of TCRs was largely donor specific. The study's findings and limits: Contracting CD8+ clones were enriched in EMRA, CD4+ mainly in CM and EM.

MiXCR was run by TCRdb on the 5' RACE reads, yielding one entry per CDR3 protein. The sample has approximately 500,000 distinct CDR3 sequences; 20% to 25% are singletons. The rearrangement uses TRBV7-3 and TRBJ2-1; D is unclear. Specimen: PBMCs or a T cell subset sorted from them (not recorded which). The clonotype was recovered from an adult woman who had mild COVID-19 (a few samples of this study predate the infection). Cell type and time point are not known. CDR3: CASSSTVSEQFF. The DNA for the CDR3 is TGTGCCAGCAGCTCTACAGTATCCGAGCAGTTCTTC. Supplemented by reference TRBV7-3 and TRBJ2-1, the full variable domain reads GAGVSQTPSNKVTEKGKYVELRCDPISGHTALYWYRQSLGQGPEFLIYFQGTGAADDSGLPNDRFFAVRPEGSVSTLKIQRTERGDSAVYLCASSSTVSEQFFGPGTRLTVL.